Below, 23 T cell receptor beta chains from the same sample are listed, as sequenced in a study of vaccination and CD4 T cells after COVID-19. Their recognized antigens are unknown. Sample treatment: roughly 10-day PBMC culture with coronavirus spike peptide pools or control peptides (ViraFEST assay). Sequenced with the Oncomine TCR Beta short-read assay was DNA taken from cultured CD4+ T cells. Each CDR3 protein gets one entry after TCRdb re-called the PCR reads with MiXCR. The profile shows thousands of distinct CDR3 sequences, less than 25% of them singletons. The specimen was CD4+ T cells from blood, cultured in vitro. These receptors were taken from a human donor who had recovered from COVID-19.

The V call is TRBV9, the J call TRBJ1-1, with D perhaps matching TRBD1 (5 bases). This CDR3 region has 15 residues. V shed 3 bases and J shed 6 bases, with 18 bases lying between them. CDR1 is SGDLS and CDR2 is YYNGEE in the germline V gene. CDR3 DNA sequence: TGTGCCAGCAGCGCGCCCGCAGGGTTCATCGCTGAAGCTTTCTTT. This gives the protein CASSAPAGFIAEAFF.

The chain uses TRBV28 and TRBJ2-7, with TRBD1 matching 9 bases. Germline CDR1 and CDR2: MDHEN and SYDVKM. The CDR3 is 14 residues long. V lost 6 bases, J lost 11 bases, and 14 bases stayed unmatched. The CDR3 DNA is TGTGCCAGCAGAGGGGGGGGACAGGGTGTCATCAAGTACTTC. Encoded protein: CASRGGGQGVIKYF. Complete variable domain (other parts from reference TRBV28 and TRBJ2-7): DVKVTQSSRYLVKRTGEKVFLECVQDMDHENMFWYRQDPGLGLRLIYFSYDVKMKEKGDIPEGYSVSREKKERFSLILESASTNQTSMYLCASRGGGQGVIKYFGPGTRLTVT.

This clonotype is classed as medium-sized (0.01 to 0.1%). The V and J genes are TRBV27 and TRBJ2-1, with D uncertain. Germline V gives CDR1 MNHEY, CDR2 SMNVEV (reference sequence). CDR3 length equals 15 residues. The V end was cut by 6 bases, the J end by 0 bases, with 12 bases between. CDR3 DNA: TGTGCCAGCAGGTTGGGCGGCAGCTCCTACAATGAGCAGTTCTTC. It codes for CASRLGGSSYNEQFF.

The rearrangement links TRBV7-2 to TRBJ2-2; 8 bases line up with TRBD2. The CDR3 consists of 15 residues. Trimming took 6 bases from V and 4 from J; bases not matched to a gene: 7. Germline V lookup: CDR1 SGHTA, CDR2 FQGNSA. In nucleotides, the CDR3 is TGTGCCAGCAGGCCCGGGACTAGTATCACCGGGGAGCTGTTTTTT. It yields the protein CASRPGTSITGELFF.

The rearrangement uses TRBV2 and TRBJ2-7, with D uncertain. The CDR3 loop spans 11 amino acids. Germline lookup yields CDR1 SNHLY and CDR2 FYNNEI. The V end was cut by 5 bases, the J end by 6 bases, with 8 bases between. CDR3 nucleotide sequence: TGTGCCAGCAGTTTAAAATCCGAGCAGTACTTC. Amino acid sequence: CASSLKSEQYF.

The rearrangement links TRBV12-3 or TRBV12-4 to TRBJ1-5, with D unresolved. Between the trimmed V and J ends, which lost 6 bases and 0 bases, there was a span of 12 bases. The CDR3 is 15 residues long. Written as DNA, the CDR3 is TGTGCCAGCAGCAAACTGTCAAATAGCAATCAGCCCCAGCATTTT. It translates to CASSKLSNSNQPQHF.

This clonotype is medium-sized within its sample. The J gene is TRBJ1-5, the V gene TRBV5-1; a weak D match, TRBD1 (6 bases). The CDR3 runs 14 residues. CDR1 is SGHRS, CDR2 YFSETQ, per germline. Trimming stripped 4 bases from V and 4 bases from J, with 12 bases between. In DNA form, the CDR3 reads TGCGCCAGCAGCCCGGGACATCAAAATCAGCCCCAGCATTTT. Its protein product is CASSPGHQNQPQHF.

The gene calls are TRBV19 and TRBJ2-2, with a possible D match to TRBD2 (6 bases). V was trimmed by 5 bases and J by 8 bases, leaving 27 bases between them. Per the germline V gene, CDR1 is LNHDA and CDR2 is SQIVND (reference sequence). The CDR3 sequence is 18 residues long. The chain's CDR3 is CASSLVFPGWGDGGELFF. CDR3 in DNA: TGTGCCAGTAGTCTCGTTTTTCCAGGATGGGGGGATGGAGGGGAGCTGTTTTTT.

The genes are TRBV19 and TRBJ2-4; 11 positions agree with TRBD2. Trimming cost V 4 bases and J 0 bases; bases outside gene matches: 5. CDR3 length: 17 residues. Germline V lookup: CDR1 LNHDA, CDR2 SQIVND (reference sequence). CDR3 coding DNA: TGTGCCAGTAGTAGGTCTAGCGGGGGGCAAGCCAAAAACATTCAGTACTTC. It codes for CASSRSSGGQAKNIQYF.

The V and J genes are TRBV11-3 and TRBJ2-1, with D maybe TRBD2 (6 bases). CDR3 length: 15 residues. V lost 5 bases and J 7 bases, leaving 18 bases between the germline ends. Germline V lookup: CDR1 SGHNT, CDR2 YENEEA. The CDR3 nucleotides read TGTGCCAGCAGCCCCGGGACGGCGGGGTGGAATGAGCAGTTCTTC. The encoded protein is CASSPGTAGWNEQFF. The variable domain in full, with the rest retrieved from reference TRBV11-3 and TRBJ2-1, is EAGVVQSPRYKIIEKKQPVAFWCNPISGHNTLYWYLQNLGQGPELLIRYENEEAVDDSQLPKDRFSAERLKGVDSTLKIQPAELGDSAVYLCASSPGTAGWNEQFFGPGTRLTVL.

The chain combines TRBV12-3 or TRBV12-4 with TRBJ1-2, with D perhaps matching TRBD1 (6 bases). CDR3 length: 15 amino acids. V lost 6 bases to trimming and J lost 2 bases, with 16 bases between them. This CDR3 reads CASSRLLQGNYGYTF. The CDR3 DNA follows: TGTGCCAGCAGCAGACTCCTCCAGGGGAACTATGGCTACACCTTC.

The chain joins TRBV20-1 to TRBJ2-1; TRBD2 agrees at 10 bases. CDR3 size: 16 residues. Per germline, CDR1 DFQATT and CDR2 SNEGSKA (reference sequence). V gave up 0 bases and J gave up 9 bases; unmatched junction bases: 11. The CDR3 nucleotides are TGCAGTGCTAGAGATTGGGCTAGCGGGGGCATGAGTGAGCAGTTCTTC. This translates into CSARDWASGGMSEQFF.

This clonotype is judged medium-sized. The chain employs TRBV6-5 and TRBJ1-4, with D perhaps TRBD1 (5 bases). Deletions cut 1 base from V and 8 bases from J, with 11 bases between. Germline-derived CDR1 and CDR2 are MNHEY and SVGAGI. This CDR3 contains 14 residues. The CDR3 reads CASSYYPGREKLFF. In DNA, the CDR3 is TGTGCCAGCAGTTACTATCCGGGGCGGGAAAAACTGTTTTTT.

By sample share, this clonotype is medium-sized (0.01 to 0.1%). The chain couples TRBV11-2 to TRBJ1-2, with 9 bases that match TRBD1. V lost 8 bases, J lost 1 base, and 5 bases stayed unmatched. In germline, CDR1 is SGHAT, CDR2 FQNNGV. The CDR3 length is 14 residues. CDR3 nucleotide sequence: TGTGCCAGCGCGGGACAGGGAGGTAACTATGGCTACACCTTC. It codes for CASAGQGGNYGYTF.

The chain is built from TRBV10-3 and TRBJ2-1; D is possibly TRBD2 (5 bases). The length of the CDR3 is 15 residues. V lost 0 bases and J 3 bases, leaving 9 bases between the germline ends. Germline values: CDR1 ENHRY, CDR2 SYGVKD. The CDR3 DNA reads TGTGCCATCAGTGAGTCGGTCGGGAACTACAATGAGCAGTTCTTC. This codes for CAISESVGNYNEQFF.

This clonotype is judged medium-sized. The chain combines TRBV6-1 with TRBJ1-1; D gene ambiguous. Germline V gene data show CDR1 as MNHNS and CDR2 as SASEGT. Trimming stripped 3 bases from V and 11 bases from J, with 13 bases between. CDR3 size: 12 residues. Here the CDR3 reads CASSELGILAFF. CDR3 bases: TGTGCCAGCAGTGAGCTGGGGATACTGGCTTTCTTT.

The V gene is TRBV5-1, the J gene TRBJ1-1; maybe TRBD1 (5 bases). The germline V gene encodes CDR1 SGHRS and CDR2 YFSETQ. V lost 0 bases and J lost 5, with 11 bases in between. This CDR3 region has 14 residues. DNA for the CDR3: TGCGCCAGCAGCTTGGCCTCGGGGGGAACTGAAGCTTTCTTT. Amino acid sequence: CASSLASGGTEAFF.

The chain recombines TRBV27 with TRBJ1-2; D is unclear. The CDR3 loop spans 13 amino acids. The germline V gene has CDR1 MNHEY and CDR2 SMNVEV (reference sequence). With 3 bases removed from V and 8 bases from J, the gap between germline ends came to 13 bases. The CDR3 here is CASSFRQNKGYTF. CDR3 sequence (DNA): TGTGCCAGCAGTTTTCGGCAGAACAAGGGCTACACCTTC.

The CDR3 nucleotides read TGTGCCAGCAGCATGGGGGGGGGACAGGGGGCAGGTGAGCAGTACTTC. It encodes CASSMGGGQGAGEQYF. The chain joins TRBV6-1 to TRBJ2-7; TRBD1 matches 12 bases. V was clipped by 6 bases and J by 7 bases; unmatched bases: 13. This CDR3 contains 16 residues. CDR1 is MNHNS and CDR2 is SASEGT in the germline V gene.

This clonotype was observed a handful of times. The V gene is TRBV12-3 or TRBV12-4, the J gene TRBJ1-6, with D uncertain. CDR3 size: 14 residues. V lost 3 bases and J lost 5, with 8 bases in between. The CDR3 sequence: CASSLTRDNSPLHF. Here the CDR3 DNA reads TGTGCCAGCAGTTTGACGAGGGATAATTCACCCCTCCACTTT.

The genes are TRBV4-1 and TRBJ1-1, with 7 bases lining up with TRBD1. Germline V gives CDR1 MGHRA, CDR2 YSYEKL. CDR3 length: 15 amino acids. J gave up 3 bases and V 0 bases, and 4 bases lay outside the gene matches. The CDR3 DNA sequence: TGCGCCAGCAGCCAAGAGGCTACAGGGGACACTGAAGCTTTCTTT. Translated, it gives CASSQEATGDTEAFF.

This clonotype showed up just a few times. CDR3 loop: CAWSVPTGQGGGYTF. CDR3 DNA: TGTGCCTGGAGTGTACCAACAGGGCAGGGCGGTGGCTACACCTTC. The chain has TRBV30 and TRBJ1-2, with D possibly TRBD1 on 6 matching bases. The ends were cut back, 0 bases at V and 7 bases at J, with 18 bases in the middle. Germline assignment: CDR1 GTSNPN and CDR2 SVGIG (reference sequence). This CDR3 region has 15 residues.

The table lists this clonotype with a few counts. The V call is TRBV12-3 or TRBV12-4, the J call TRBJ1-3, with 8 bases aligning to TRBD1. The CDR3 contains 18 residues. V gave up 1 base and J gave up 4 bases; unmatched junction bases: 12. This CDR3 reads CASSLVPLSRGLGNTIYF. For the CDR3, the DNA is TGTGCCAGCAGTTTAGTCCCCCTCAGCAGGGGGCTGGGAAACACCATATATTTT.